This TCR beta chain emerged from a study of beta chain features in type 1 diabetes. Study context: All samples combined gave roughly 100 million sorted cells for examination.

Only a few counts were recorded for this clone. The antigen is undetermined. CD4+ cells of the naive, central memory, regulatory and stem cell-like memory types were sorted via CD45RO/CCR7/CD25/CD127/CD95/CD27. Overall study findings and caveats: All four CD4+ subsets from Type 1 diabetes patients carried moderately but significantly shorter TCRB CDR3s. Cells with high TCR expression could be over-represented by cDNA sequencing.

The authors reverse transcribed all of the isolated RNA, so sequencing captured expressed TCRB transcripts. Data came from immunoSEQ multiplex PCR; TCRdb stores just in-frame clones and leaves some out. In the table there are fewer than 550,000 clones, 11% of which are singletons. Germline V gene sequence: CDR1 GTSNPN, CDR2 SVGIG (reference sequence). The ends were cut back, 3 bases at V and 2 bases at J, with 6 bases in the middle. This CDR3 has 12 residues. The receptor's source is a woman aged 18-30 years in good health. The sample comprised naive CD4+ T cells from blood. The gene calls are TRBV30 and TRBJ2-3; D not resolved. CDR3 nucleotides: TGTGCCTGGAGATGGTCCACAGATACGCAGTATTTT. Residues: CAWRWSTDTQYF.